These 17 T cell receptor beta chains were all obtained from the same sample, sequenced in a study of shared clonotypes between healthy human individuals. Cells designated naive CD8 were CD45RO-negative and were positively selected for CCR7, with terminally differentiated effector memory CD45RA+ cells excluded. TCRdb keeps only in-frame clones here, not all; method: immunoSEQ multiplex PCR. The sample includes about 2.2 million clones, around 95% seen only once; the top ten take 1.5% to 2%. The sequenced material came from naive CD8+ T cells from PBMCs. Receptors originate from a man between 18 and 29 years old in good health. Some clones in this sample may be carry-over from other donors' samples.

The V and J genes are TRBV7-9 and TRBJ2-3; D is uncertain. Germline lookup yields CDR1 SEHNR and CDR2 FQNEAQ (reference sequence). Trimming shortened V by 6 bases and J by 6 bases, and 10 bases separated the two germline ends. The CDR3 is made up of 12 amino acids. CDR3 amino acids: CASSISADTQYF. In nucleotides, the CDR3 is TGTGCCAGCAGTATTTCTGCGGATACGCAGTATTTT.

This chain joins TRBV15 and TRBJ2-1; TRBD2 aligns across 7 bases. CDR3 length equals 15 residues. CDR1 and CDR2 from the germline V gene are LNHNV and YYDKDF (reference sequence). V shed 1 base, J shed 2 bases, and the junction held 2 bases outside the gene matches. The CDR3 region has the DNA TGTGCCACCAGCAGAGGGGGAGGGGCCTACAATGAGCAGTTCTTC. Translation: CATSRGGGAYNEQFF.

In this sample, this clone turned up once. The V and J genes are TRBV13 and TRBJ1-2; D may be TRBD1 (6 bases). With 4 bases removed from V and 7 bases from J, the gap between germline ends came to 19 bases. In germline, CDR1 is PRHDT, CDR2 FYEKMQ (reference sequence). This CDR3 has 15 amino acids. The CDR3 nucleotides read TGTGCCAGCAGCTCCAGGGGCGGGGGGTTAAGTGGCTACACCTTC. This codes for CASSSRGGGLSGYTF.

This chain connects TRBV9 to TRBJ2-7; TRBD2 might be the D (5 bases). This CDR3 spans 14 amino acids. V was shortened by 0 bases and J by 5 bases, with 12 bases between the two germline ends. Germline assignment: CDR1 SGDLS and CDR2 YYNGEE. Here the CDR3 reads CASSVVDGSNEQYF. CDR3 sequence (DNA): TGTGCCAGCAGCGTAGTTGATGGGAGCAACGAGCAGTACTTC.

V usage is TRBV25-1 and J usage is TRBJ1-2; 8 bases match TRBD1. The germline V gene encodes CDR1 MGHDK and CDR2 SYGVNS. Trimming took 6 bases from V and 4 from J; bases not matched to a gene: 7. The CDR3 spans 14 residues. CDR3 sequence (DNA): TGTGCCAGCAGGGCCCGACAGGGGTCCTATGGCTACACCTTC. The encoded protein is CASRARQGSYGYTF.

The V call is TRBV5-8, the J call TRBJ2-7, with 8 bases identical to TRBD2. The length of the CDR3 is 14 residues. Germline lookup yields CDR1 SGHTS and CDR2 YDEGEE. V trimming: 2 bases; J trimming: 2 bases; junction bases outside the gene matches: 3. The CDR3, as DNA: TGTGCCAGCAGCTTAGTTAGCGGGGCCTACGAGCAGTACTTC. Its protein product is CASSLVSGAYEQYF. Using reference TRBV5-8 and TRBJ2-7 for the parts outside the CDR3, the full variable domain is EAGVTQSPTHLIKTRGQQATLRCSPISGHTSVYWYQQALGLGLQFLLWYDEGEERNRGNFPPRFSGRQFPNYSSELNVNALELEDSALYLCASSLVSGAYEQYFGPGTRLTVT.

This sequence joins TRBV4-1 and TRBJ2-3, with D unresolved. Trimming stripped 0 bases from V and 4 bases from J, with 8 bases between. The CDR3 has 14 residues. CDR1 is MGHRA and CDR2 is YSYEKL in the germline V gene. In DNA form, the CDR3 reads TGCGCCAGCAGCCAAGATCGTATGGCAGATACGCAGTATTTT. This translates into CASSQDRMADTQYF.

The chain joins TRBV28 to TRBJ1-1; D gene unclear. The CDR3 extends over 14 amino acids. The germline V gene has CDR1 MDHEN and CDR2 SYDVKM. V was pared by 3 bases and J by 2 bases, with 10 bases between. The CDR3 is CASSFPYKNTEAFF. As DNA, the CDR3 is TGTGCCAGCAGTTTCCCTTACAAAAACACTGAAGCTTTCTTT.

The chain carries TRBV5-1 and TRBJ2-5; 7 bases are a match to TRBD1. This CDR3 spans 16 amino acids. In germline, CDR1 is SGHRS, CDR2 YFSETQ. The ends lost 4 bases at V and 0 bases at J; junction bases unmatched: 9. The CDR3 spells CASSPPGTANQETQYF. In DNA, the CDR3 is TGCGCCAGCAGCCCCCCCGGGACAGCCAACCAAGAGACCCAGTACTTC.

The V gene is TRBV6-1, the J gene TRBJ2-7; D perhaps matches TRBD2 (6 bases). Germline V lookup: CDR1 MNHNS, CDR2 SASEGT. The CDR3 is 14 residues long. V shed 10 bases and J shed 4 bases, with 20 bases lying between them. In DNA form, the CDR3 reads TGTGCCACGCTCCCTGAGGACTATTTTTACGAGCAGTACTTC. Its translation: CATLPEDYFYEQYF.

The V call is TRBV11-1, the J call TRBJ1-4; 7 bases map to TRBD1. Germline-derived CDR1 and CDR2 are SGHAT and FQDESV (reference sequence). The CDR3 covers 15 residues. Unmatched junction bases numbered 9, after V lost 5 bases and J lost 6 bases. The CDR3 loop reads CASSPRQGSHEKLFF. The CDR3 region has the DNA TGTGCCAGCAGCCCAAGACAGGGATCCCATGAAAAACTGTTTTTT.

The genes are TRBV5-6 and TRBJ2-7, with 7 bases aligning to TRBD1. V lost 4 bases, J lost 0 bases, and 4 bases stayed unmatched. The germline CDR1 and CDR2 sequences are SGHDT and YYEEEE. There are 14 residues in the CDR3. CDR3 residues: CASSQYRGSYEQYF. As DNA, the CDR3 is TGTGCCAGCAGCCAATACAGGGGCTCCTACGAGCAGTACTTC. Full variable domain (rest looked up from reference TRBV5-6 and TRBJ2-7): DAGVTQSPTHLIKTRGQQVTLRCSPKSGHDTVSWYQQALGQGPQFIFQYYEEEERQRGNFPDRFSGHQFPNYSSELNVNALLLGDSALYLCASSQYRGSYEQYFGPGTRLTVT.

The rearrangement links TRBV9 to TRBJ2-7; 9 bases align to TRBD2. Germline trimming cut 4 bases from V and 5 bases from J; bases unmatched to any gene: 10. Germline V gene lookup returns CDR1 SGDLS and CDR2 YYNGEE. The CDR3 length is 15 residues. Here the CDR3 reads CASSSSGGGGHEQYF. CDR3 nucleotides: TGTGCCAGCAGCTCCTCCGGCGGGGGGGGCCACGAGCAGTACTTC.

The chain employs TRBV13 and TRBJ2-1; no reliable D call. Germline V lookup: CDR1 PRHDT, CDR2 FYEKMQ (reference sequence). The ends were cut back, 5 bases at V and 3 bases at J, with 8 bases in the middle. The CDR3 spans 13 residues. The CDR3 nucleotides are TGTGCCAGCAGCCCCCCCAACTACAATGAGCAGTTCTTC. Amino acid sequence: CASSPPNYNEQFF.

This clone was recorded only once. V and J are TRBV18 and TRBJ2-5, with D perhaps matching TRBD1 (5 bases). The CDR3 consists of 16 residues. Germline V gives CDR1 KGHSH, CDR2 LQKENI. Trimming took 0 bases from V and 1 from J, leaving 12 bases between them. The CDR3 protein is CASSPPLPGPQETQYF. The CDR3 DNA reads TGTGCCAGCTCACCACCTTTGCCAGGGCCCCAAGAGACCCAGTACTTC. Looking up the rest from reference TRBV18 and TRBJ2-5 gives the full variable domain: NAGVMQNPRHLVRRRGQEARLRCSPMKGHSHVYWYRQLPEEGLKFMVYLQKENIIDESGMPKERFSAEFPKEGPSILRIQQVVRGDSAAYFCASSPPLPGPQETQYFGPGTRLLVL.

V gene TRBV7-8 combines with J gene TRBJ1-5; no clear D. The CDR3 totals 17 residues. Looked up from germline, CDR1 is SGHVS and CDR2 is FQNEAQ. The V gene lost 0 bases and the J gene lost 0 bases, with 12 bases spanning the gap. The CDR3 region has the DNA TGTGCCAGCAGCTTAGCCCCGACACCTAATAGCAATCAGCCCCAGCATTTT. It yields the protein CASSLAPTPNSNQPQHF.

The chain recombines TRBV10-3 with TRBJ2-1; D perhaps matches TRBD1 (5 bases). V was pared by 4 bases and J by 3 bases, with 16 bases between. The V gene's germline CDR1 is ENHRY and CDR2 SYGVKD. The CDR3 sequence is 16 residues long. Here the CDR3 DNA reads TGTGCCATCAGTGGGTCAGGGTCACCCCGCTACAATGAGCAGTTCTTC. Amino acid sequence: CAISGSGSPRYNEQFF.